The T cell receptor beta chain described here comes from a study of OX40 agonist ivuxolimab in advanced cancers. Study-level information: Six ivuxolimab dose levels, 0.01 to 10 mg/kg, were given intravenously every 2 weeks. The mean age was approximately 56 years, ranging from 23 to 79, with less than 90% of participants male. Patients enrolled in dose escalation were diagnosed with hepatocellular carcinoma, melanoma, renal cell or head and neck cancer.

This CDR3 has 16 amino acids. V was clipped by 0 bases and J by 4 bases; unmatched bases: 1. Germline CDR1 reads SGHTA; CDR2 reads FQGNSA. Libraries were prepared by immunoSEQ multiplex PCR; TCRdb keeps only in-frame clonotypes and omits some of them. The repertoire has 50,000 to 65,000 clones, roughly 90% of them found once; the top ten carry about 5%. The receptor was isolated from an adult with an advanced solid tumor such as melanoma, head and neck, liver or kidney cancer. This specimen consisted of CD4+ or CD8+ T cells sorted from blood, obtained in a trial of the OX40 agonist ivuxolimab. The genes are TRBV7-2 and TRBJ2-1; 12 nucleotides agree with TRBD2. CDR3 nucleotides: TGTGCCAGCAGCTTAGCCCTAGCGGGAGGGTACAATGAGCAGTTCTTC. Translated, it gives CASSLALAGGYNEQFF.